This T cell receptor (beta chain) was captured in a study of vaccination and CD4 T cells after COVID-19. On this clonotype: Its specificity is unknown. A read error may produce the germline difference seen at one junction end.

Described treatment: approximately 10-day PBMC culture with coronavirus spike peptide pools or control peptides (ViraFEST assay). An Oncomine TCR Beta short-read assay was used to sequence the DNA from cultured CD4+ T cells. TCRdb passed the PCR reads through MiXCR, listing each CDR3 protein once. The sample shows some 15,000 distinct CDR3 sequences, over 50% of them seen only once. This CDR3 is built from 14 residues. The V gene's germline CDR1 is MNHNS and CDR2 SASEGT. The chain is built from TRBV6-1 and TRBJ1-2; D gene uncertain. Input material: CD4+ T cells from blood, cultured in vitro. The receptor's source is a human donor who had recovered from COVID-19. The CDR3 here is CAISEGLQAHGYTF. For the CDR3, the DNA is TGTGCCATCAGTGAGGGCCTGCAGGCCCATGGCTACACCTTC.